This T cell receptor (beta chain) was sequenced for a study of T cell responses to AZD1222 COVID-19 vaccine. Findings and limits, study-wide: Donors skewed white British and female; clonal diversity was possibly underestimated. Once two AZD1222 doses were given, Spike-specific TCR breadth and depth went up. Epitopes outside B.1.351 and B.1.1.7 mutated regions reportedly drew nearly half of spike TCRs. The study identified only six AZD1222 recipients as seropositive at baseline.

This table comes from immunoSEQ multiplex PCR, and its TCRdb copy is limited to in-frame clones, with some not included. The sample has roughly 130,000 clones, more than 80% seen once. CDR1 is MNHNY, CDR2 SVGAGI, per germline (reference sequence). The V end lost 11 bases, the J end lost 5 bases, and 16 bases lay between the germline ends. The CDR3 consists of 13 residues. This clone occurred a few times. Its antigen is not known. This sample comprised peripheral blood, obtained 28 days after the second dose of the MenACWY control vaccine. This chain connects TRBV6-6 to TRBJ1-5; D might be TRBD1 (5 bases). This TCR came from an adult who received the MenACWY meningococcal vaccine as a control. CDR3 loop: CASHAGDYQPQHF. CDR3 bases: TGTGCCTCCCATGCGGGGGATTATCAGCCCCAGCATTTT.